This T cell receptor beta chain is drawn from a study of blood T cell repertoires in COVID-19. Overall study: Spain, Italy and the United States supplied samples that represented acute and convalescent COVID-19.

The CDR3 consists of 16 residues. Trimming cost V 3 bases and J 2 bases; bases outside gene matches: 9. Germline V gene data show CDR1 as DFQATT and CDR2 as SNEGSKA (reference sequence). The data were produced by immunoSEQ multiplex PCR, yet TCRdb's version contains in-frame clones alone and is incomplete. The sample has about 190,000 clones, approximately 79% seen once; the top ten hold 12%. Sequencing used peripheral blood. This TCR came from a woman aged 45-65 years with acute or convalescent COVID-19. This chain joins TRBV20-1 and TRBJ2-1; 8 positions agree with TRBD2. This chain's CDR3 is CSASRASGLPYNEQFF. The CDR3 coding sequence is TGCAGTGCTAGTCGCGCTAGCGGGTTGCCCTACAATGAGCAGTTCTTC.